These T cell receptor beta chains were read from a single sample in a study of CD8 T cells in Susac syndrome. From the immunoSEQ multiplex PCR reads, TCRdb called clonotypes with MiXCR, one entry per CDR3 protein. This table holds 150,000 to 200,000 distinct CDR3 sequences, about 91% found once. The sample was CD4+ T cells from PBMCs. These receptors all come from a human donor with Susac syndrome. The CDR3 runs from the conserved cysteine through the conserved F or W. Fields, in order: J gene, clone size, V gene, D gene, CDR3 DNA, CDR3 protein. D genes are given only for firm matches. Some rows mark clone size as missing; the rest say once, few, many or name a class of expanded clone.

>TRBJ2-5|once|TRBV27|NA
TGTGCCAGCAGATTAAGGTCCATCGGAGAGACCCAGTACTTC
CASRLRSIGETQYF
>TRBJ2-7|few|TRBV20-1|NA
TGCAGTGCTAATCAAGGGGTCTACGAGCAGTACTTC
CSANQGVYEQYF
>TRBJ2-5|NA|TRBV14|NA
TGTGCCAGCAGCCAAGATAGCGGGACCCAGTACTTC
CASSQDSGTQYF
>TRBJ2-5|NA|TRBV20-1|TRBD1
TGCAGTGTCCCCGGGACAGGGAGTGAGACCCAGTACTTC
CSVPGTGSETQYF
>TRBJ2-1|NA|TRBV5-4|NA
TGTGCCAGCAACACCCAGGGGACGCCTTACAATGAGCAGTTCTTC
CASNTQGTPYNEQFF
>TRBJ2-2|NA|TRBV19|NA
TGTGCCAGTAGTATCCGGGCCCACGGATCGGACACCGGGGAGCTGTTTTTT
CASSIRAHGSDTGELFF
>TRBJ1-5|NA|TRBV4-1|NA
TGCGCCAGCAGCCAACTACAGGGAGGGGTGGGTCAGCCCCAGCATTTT
CASSQLQGGVGQPQHF
>TRBJ2-7|NA|TRBV6-5|TRBD1
TGTGCCAGCAGGAAAGACAGGGGGCGTTACGAGCAGTACTTC
CASRKDRGRYEQYF
>TRBJ2-7|NA|TRBV27|TRBD1
TGTGCCAGCAGTTTCCGACAGGGCGAGCAGTACTTC
CASSFRQGEQYF
>TRBJ1-3|NA|TRBV28|NA
TGTGCCGCCATACGAAGGGGCTCTGGAAACACCATATATTTT
CAAIRRGSGNTIYF
>TRBJ2-3|NA|TRBV19|TRBD2
TGTGCCAGTAGCCTTGGACTAGCGGCTAGCACAGATACGCAGTATTTT
CASSLGLAASTDTQYF
>TRBJ2-7|NA|TRBV6-1|TRBD1
TGTGCCAGCAGTACAACCGGGACAGGGATTAACGAGCAGTACTTC
CASSTTGTGINEQYF
>TRBJ2-7|NA|TRBV3-1|TRBD1
TGTGCCAGCAGCCAAGGGACAGGGGATACCTACGAGCAGTACTTC
CASSQGTGDTYEQYF
>TRBJ2-7|NA|TRBV18|NA
TGTGCCAGCTCACCCGACGGGAGTTTCTACGAGCAGTACTTC
CASSPDGSFYEQYF
>TRBJ2-1|NA|TRBV14|TRBD2
TGTGCCAGCAGCCGTGGCGGGGGGGCCTGGAATGAGCAGTTCTTC
CASSRGGGAWNEQFF
>TRBJ1-2|NA|TRBV4-2|TRBD1
TGTGCCAGCAGCCACCCCGGGACAGGGGGCTACACCTTC
CASSHPGTGGYTF
>TRBJ1-1|NA|TRBV12-3/TRBV12-4|NA
TGTGCCAGCAGTTTAGGAAGTCCCGGCGGCACTGAAGCTTTCTTT
CASSLGSPGGTEAFF
>TRBJ2-1|NA|TRBV20-1|TRBD2
TGCAGTGCTTCTCACGGACTAGCGGCTAGATTCTCCTACAATGAGCAGTTCTTC
CSASHGLAARFSYNEQFF
>TRBJ1-2|NA|TRBV30|NA
TGTGCCCGGGGTGGGGAGTCTGAATCTTATGGCTACACCTTC
CARGGESESYGYTF
>TRBJ2-1|NA|TRBV6-1|NA
TGTGCCAGCAGTGTTCAACGATCGCAGTTCTTC
CASSVQRSQFF
>TRBJ2-7|NA|TRBV4-1|NA
TGCGCCAGCAGCCAAGTTCTCAAAAACTCCTACGAGCAGTACTTC
CASSQVLKNSYEQYF
>TRBJ2-1|NA|TRBV10-3|NA
TGTGCCATCAGTGAACCCCGTATTTGGCGGGACCACCCCAATGAGCAGTTCTTC
CAISEPRIWRDHPNEQFF
>TRBJ1-1|NA|TRBV5-1|TRBD1
TGCGCCAGCAGCACCAGGGGGTTCATGAACACTGAAGCTTTCTTT
CASSTRGFMNTEAFF
>TRBJ2-1|few|TRBV5-4|TRBD1
TGTGCCAGCAGCTTGGGATCCGGGACAGGGAGGAATGAGCAGTTCTTC
CASSLGSGTGRNEQFF
>TRBJ1-1|NA|TRBV5-1|TRBD1
TGCGCCAGCAGCTTGATGGGACAGATGAACACTGAAGCTTTCTTT
CASSLMGQMNTEAFF
>TRBJ2-7|NA|TRBV7-2|NA
TGTGCCAGCAGCTTCCAATTAACGCGAGCGGCCTCCTACGAGCAGTACTTC
CASSFQLTRAASYEQYF
>TRBJ2-7|NA|TRBV15|NA
TGTGCCACCAGCAGAGGGGACGGTTCCTACGAGCAGTACTTC
CATSRGDGSYEQYF